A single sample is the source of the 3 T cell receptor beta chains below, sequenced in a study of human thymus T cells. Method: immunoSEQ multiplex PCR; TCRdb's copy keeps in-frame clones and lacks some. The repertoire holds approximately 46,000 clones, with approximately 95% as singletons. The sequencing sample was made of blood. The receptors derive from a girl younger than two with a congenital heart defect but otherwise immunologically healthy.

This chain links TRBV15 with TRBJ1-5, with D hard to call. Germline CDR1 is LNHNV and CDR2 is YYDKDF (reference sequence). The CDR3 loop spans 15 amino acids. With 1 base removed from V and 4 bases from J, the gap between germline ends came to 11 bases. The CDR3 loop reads CATSRVSLGNQPQHF. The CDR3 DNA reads TGTGCCACCAGCAGAGTATCCCTGGGAAATCAGCCCCAGCATTTT.

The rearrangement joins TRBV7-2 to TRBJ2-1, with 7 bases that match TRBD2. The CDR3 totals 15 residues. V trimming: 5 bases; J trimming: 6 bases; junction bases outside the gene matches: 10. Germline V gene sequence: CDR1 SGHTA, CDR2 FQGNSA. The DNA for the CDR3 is TGTGCCAGCAGCCTTAACGATTTAGCGGGCAATGAGCAGTTCTTC. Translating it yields CASSLNDLAGNEQFF.

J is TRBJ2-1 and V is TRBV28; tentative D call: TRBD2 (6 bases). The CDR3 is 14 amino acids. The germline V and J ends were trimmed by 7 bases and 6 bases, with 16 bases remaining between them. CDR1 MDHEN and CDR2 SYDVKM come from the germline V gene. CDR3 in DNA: TGTGCCAGCACCAGGGACTCGTTGTTCAATGAGCAGTTCTTC. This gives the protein CASTRDSLFNEQFF.